This section outlines one TCR beta chain sequence together with its context. The data stem from a study of OX40 agonist ivuxolimab in advanced cancers. Study-wide context: A history of anti-PD-1, anti-PD-L1 or anti-CTLA-4 therapy was acceptable, and over 30% had some.

TCRdb's copy holds only in-frame clones and misses some; the assay was immunoSEQ multiplex PCR. The table lists around 38,000 clones, about 90% of them singletons. CDR3 size: 13 residues. Germline CDR1 and CDR2: SGHRS and YFSETQ. Trimming took off 1 base at V and 7 bases at J, with 12 bases between the two ends. The specimen was CD4+ or CD8+ T cells sorted from blood, collected in a trial of the OX40 agonist ivuxolimab. The chain is built from TRBV5-1 and TRBJ2-7, with D tentatively TRBD1 or TRBD2 (6 bases each). The clonotype comes from an adult with an advanced solid tumor such as melanoma, head and neck, liver or kidney cancer. CDR3 residues: CASSLWGAGEQYF. The CDR3 DNA is TGCGCCAGCAGCTTGTGGGGGGCCGGGGAGCAGTACTTC.